This paragraph reports one T cell receptor (beta chain). Its specific antigen is unknown. No qualities accompany the bases; no much larger clone lies one base away. The data originate from a study of blood T cell repertoires in COVID-19 (TCRdb year 2020). Broadly, across the study: The collaborator samples originated in the United States, Italy and Spain and spanned the acute and convalescent phases of COVID-19. The material from the prospective study consisted of cDNA or gDNA derived from T cells, B-cell-depleted T cells, or PBMCs. The dataset comprised deeply sampled blood TCRbeta repertoires from subjects exposed to, actively infected with, or recovered from COVID-19. The repertoires were made available in a free public database intended to serve as a resource for research on the immune response to SARS-CoV-2. The samples were drawn from the first 160 participants of the ongoing ImmuneRACE study and from over 950 subjects provided by 6 global collaborators. Sample metadata almost always included a de-identified subject ID, COVID-19 status, age in years and sex. Where available, HLA class I and class II types were obtained from metadata supplied by the sample provider rather than from assay-based typing.

The germline ends are 12 bases apart after V is trimmed by 0 bases and J by 9 bases. From a lookup of the germline V gene, CDR1 and CDR2 are SGHDT and YYEEEE. Including the terminal cysteine and phenylalanine, the CDR3 comprises 13 residues. Solely the CDR3 DNA is kept, with 39 bases framed from the first base. The immunoSEQ Assay, a bias-controlled multiplex PCR, was used to amplify TCRbeta CDR3 regions from genomic DNA. The original methods were these. Nucleated cell counts per sample were estimated from amplification of reference gene primers within the assay. To quantify the absolute abundance of each unique TCRbeta CDR3 rearrangement, sequence reads were collapsed and filtered. For each sample, productive Simpson clonality was calculated as the square root of Simpson's diversity index across productive rearrangements. The table comes from immuneACCESS by way of TCRdb, which keeps in-frame sequences with V and J called. Part of the clones is missing from these tables; in studies checked, under half for an unresolved V gene and the rest for unknown reasons. V, J and clone size are taken as reported in that table, and D and trimming were inferred from the DNA itself. The sample includes fewer than 700,000 clones, with about 89% observed a single time. The biggest ten clones account for under 8.5% of the sample.

The investigation overall reported the following: Clinical and demographic metadata were provided uncurated, with the amount varying by source and participant.

One collaborating source in Seattle enrolled patients while the patients were actively infected and followed the patients over time throughout the course of disease. Collaborating institutions collected whole blood in K2EDTA tubes following their own protocols. For TCRbeta analysis, collaborators shipped samples in one of three forms: frozen whole blood, isolated PBMCs, or DNA extracted from either of those sample types. The sample taken for sequencing was peripheral blood. The sequence joins TRBV5-6 to TRBJ1-2; D gene: possibly TRBD1, on 5 matching bases. This sequence was found in a woman in her forties or fifties with COVID-19, enrolled during active disease. The CDR3 corresponds to CASSLAPQESYTF. Here is the DNA: TGTGCCAGCAGCTTGGCACCACAGGAGAGCTACACCTTC.